The clone carrying this T cell receptor beta chain has just a few counts. Its antigen is not identified. Using immunoSEQ multiplex PCR, the repertoire was profiled, and TCRdb retains in-frame clones only, with some absent. Of about 33,000 clones in the sample, roughly four fifths were seen once. This sample was included in a study of T cells in narcolepsy. The wider study: Enrolled donors included narcolepsy type 1 or type 2 patients and healthy controls.

Trimming stripped 6 bases from V and 8 bases from J, with 11 bases between. CDR1 is LNHDA and CDR2 is SQIVND in the germline V gene (reference sequence). The CDR3 extends over 13 amino acids. Findings and caveats of the study: Autoreactive clone sequences were missing from some blood memory CD4+ repertoires. HCRT-specific and TRIB2-specific autoreactive clonotypes appeared among same-patient CSF and blood CD4+ clonotypes. Autoreactive clonotypes reportedly recurred in blood of same and different patients, not controls.

The sequence came from a human donor with narcolepsy. V gene TRBV19 combines with J gene TRBJ1-6; D uncertain. The sample was CD45RA- memory CD4+ T cells from PBMCs. DNA of the CDR3: TGTGCCAGTAGCCCGGGTCGAGATTCACCCCTCCACTTT. Translating it yields CASSPGRDSPLHF.